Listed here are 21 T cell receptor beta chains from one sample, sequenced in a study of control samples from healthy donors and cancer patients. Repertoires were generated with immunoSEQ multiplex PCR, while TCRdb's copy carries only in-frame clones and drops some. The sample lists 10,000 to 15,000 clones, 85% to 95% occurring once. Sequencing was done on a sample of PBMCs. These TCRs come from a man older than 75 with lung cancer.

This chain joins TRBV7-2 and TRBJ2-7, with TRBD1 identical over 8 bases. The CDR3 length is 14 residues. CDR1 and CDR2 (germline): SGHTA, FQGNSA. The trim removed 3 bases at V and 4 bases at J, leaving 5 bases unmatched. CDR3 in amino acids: CASSFDRGEYEQYF. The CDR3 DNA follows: TGTGCCAGCAGCTTCGACAGGGGAGAGTACGAGCAGTACTTC. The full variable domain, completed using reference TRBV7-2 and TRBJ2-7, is GAGVSQSPSNKVTEKGKDVELRCDPISGHTALYWYRQSLGQGLEFLIYFQGNSAPDKSGLPSDRFSAERTGGSVSTLTIQRTQQEDSAVYLCASSFDRGEYEQYFGPGTRLTVT.

CDR3 DNA sequence: TGTGCTAGTGGTTTGTCGCTGGCAGCAAAAGAGACCCAGTACTTC. Translating it yields CASGLSLAAKETQYF. J is TRBJ2-5 and V is TRBV12-5, with no clear D. Trimming took 2 bases from V and 3 from J, leaving 13 bases between them. The CDR3 contains 15 residues. Germline V gene lookup returns CDR1 LGHNT and CDR2 FRNRAP.

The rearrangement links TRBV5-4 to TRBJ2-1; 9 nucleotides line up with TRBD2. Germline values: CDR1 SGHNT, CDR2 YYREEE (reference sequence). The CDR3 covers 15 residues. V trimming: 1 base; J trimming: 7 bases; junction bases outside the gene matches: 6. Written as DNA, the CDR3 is TGTGCCAGCAGCTTGAGGTCTAGCGGGGCGAATGAGCAGTTCTTC. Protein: CASSLRSSGANEQFF.

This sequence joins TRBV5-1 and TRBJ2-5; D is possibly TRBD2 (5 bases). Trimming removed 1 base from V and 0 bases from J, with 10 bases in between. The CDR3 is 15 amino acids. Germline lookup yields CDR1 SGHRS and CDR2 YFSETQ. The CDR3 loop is CASSLSPGNQETQYF. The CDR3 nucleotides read TGCGCCAGCAGCTTGTCTCCGGGAAACCAAGAGACCCAGTACTTC.

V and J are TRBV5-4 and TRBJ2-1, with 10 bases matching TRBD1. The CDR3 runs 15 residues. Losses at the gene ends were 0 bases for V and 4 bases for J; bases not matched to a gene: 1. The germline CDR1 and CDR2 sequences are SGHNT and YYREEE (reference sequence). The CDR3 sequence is CASSLGQGAYNEQFF. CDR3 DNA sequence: TGTGCCAGCAGCTTGGGACAGGGGGCGTACAATGAGCAGTTCTTC.

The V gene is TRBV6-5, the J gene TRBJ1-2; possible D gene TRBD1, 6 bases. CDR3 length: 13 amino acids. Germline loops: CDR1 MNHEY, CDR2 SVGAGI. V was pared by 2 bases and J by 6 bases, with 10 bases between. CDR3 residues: CASSYKQGDGYTF. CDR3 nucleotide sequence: TGTGCCAGCAGTTACAAACAGGGTGATGGCTACACCTTC.

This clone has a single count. The CDR3 here is CATSNVGTTSGYTF. The CDR3 DNA reads TGTGCCACCAGCAACGTCGGGACCACCAGCGGCTACACCTTC. V usage is TRBV15 and J usage is TRBJ1-2, with a possible D match to TRBD1 (5 bases). The CDR3 loop spans 14 amino acids. From germline, CDR1 is LNHNV and CDR2 YYDKDF (reference sequence). Trimming took off 4 bases at V and 8 bases at J, with 17 bases between the two ends.

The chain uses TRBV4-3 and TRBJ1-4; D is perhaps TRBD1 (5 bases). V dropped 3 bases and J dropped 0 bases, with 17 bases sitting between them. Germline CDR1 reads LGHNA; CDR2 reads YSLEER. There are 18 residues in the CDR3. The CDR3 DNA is TGCGCCAGCAGCCAGAGTGGGACGGACCCGGCAACTAATGAAAAACTGTTTTTT. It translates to CASSQSGTDPATNEKLFF.

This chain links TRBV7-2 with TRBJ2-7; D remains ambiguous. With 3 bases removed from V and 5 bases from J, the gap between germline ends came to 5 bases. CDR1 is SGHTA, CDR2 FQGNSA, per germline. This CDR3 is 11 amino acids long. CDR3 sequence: CASSFLHEQYV. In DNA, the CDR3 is TGTGCCAGCAGCTTTCTCCACGAGCAGTACGTC.

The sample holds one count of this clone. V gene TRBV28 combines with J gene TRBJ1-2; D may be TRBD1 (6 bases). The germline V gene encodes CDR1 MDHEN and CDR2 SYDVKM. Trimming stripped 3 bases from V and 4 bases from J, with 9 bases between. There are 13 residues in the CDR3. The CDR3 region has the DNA TGTGCCAGCAGTTTGGGGGGCGGCTATGGCTACACCTTC. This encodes CASSLGGGYGYTF.

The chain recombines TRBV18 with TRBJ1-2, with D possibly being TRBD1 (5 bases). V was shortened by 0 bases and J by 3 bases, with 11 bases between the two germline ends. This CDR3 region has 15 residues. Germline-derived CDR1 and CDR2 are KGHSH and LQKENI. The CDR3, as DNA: TGTGCCAGCTCACCACCAGGCAGGGACTACTATGGCTACACCTTC. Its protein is CASSPPGRDYYGYTF.

As DNA, the CDR3 is TGTGCCACCAGTGATTTGGTGGCAGGAAACACCGGGGAGCTGTTTTTT. Its translation: CATSDLVAGNTGELFF. This chain joins TRBV24-1 and TRBJ2-2; D is ambiguous. This CDR3 spans 16 amino acids. Trimming removed 0 bases at V and 2 bases at J, with 9 bases between. Germline CDR1 is KGHDR and CDR2 is SFDVKD.

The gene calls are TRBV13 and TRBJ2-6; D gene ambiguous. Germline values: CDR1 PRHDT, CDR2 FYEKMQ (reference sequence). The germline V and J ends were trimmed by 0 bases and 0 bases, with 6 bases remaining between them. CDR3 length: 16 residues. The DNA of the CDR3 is TGTGCCAGCAGCTTAGGTCCCGACTCTGGGGCCAACGTCCTGACTTTC. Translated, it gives CASSLGPDSGANVLTF.

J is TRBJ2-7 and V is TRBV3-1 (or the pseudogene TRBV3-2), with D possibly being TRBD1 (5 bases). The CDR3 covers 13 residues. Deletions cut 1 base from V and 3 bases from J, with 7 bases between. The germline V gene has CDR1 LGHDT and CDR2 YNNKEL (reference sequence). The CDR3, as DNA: TGTGCCAGCAGCCAAGGGGGCAACTACGAGCAGTACTTC. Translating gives CASSQGGNYEQYF.

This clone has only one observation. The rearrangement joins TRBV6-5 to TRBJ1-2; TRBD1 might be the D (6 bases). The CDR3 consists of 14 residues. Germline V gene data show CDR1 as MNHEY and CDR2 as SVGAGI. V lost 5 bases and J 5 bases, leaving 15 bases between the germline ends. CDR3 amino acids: CASSPIGGGYGYTF. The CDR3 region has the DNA TGTGCCAGCAGTCCCATAGGGGGGGGATATGGCTACACCTTC.

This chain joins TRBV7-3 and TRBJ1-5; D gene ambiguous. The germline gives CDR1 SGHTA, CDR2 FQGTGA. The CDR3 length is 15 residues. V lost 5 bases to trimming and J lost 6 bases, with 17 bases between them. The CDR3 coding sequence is TGTGCCAGCAGCCCAGTAGGAGGGCCGGGTCAGCCCCAGCATTTT. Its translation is CASSPVGGPGQPQHF. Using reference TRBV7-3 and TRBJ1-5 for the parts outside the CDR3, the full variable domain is GAGVSQTPSNKVTEKGKYVELRCDPISGHTALYWYRQSLGQGPEFLIYFQGTGAADDSGLPNDRFFAVRPEGSVSTLKIQRTERGDSAVYLCASSPVGGPGQPQHFGDGTRLSIL.

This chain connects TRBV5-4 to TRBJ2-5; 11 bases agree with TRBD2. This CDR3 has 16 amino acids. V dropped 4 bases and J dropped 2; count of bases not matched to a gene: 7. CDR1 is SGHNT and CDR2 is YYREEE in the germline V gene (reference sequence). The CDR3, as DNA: TGTGCCAGCAGCACACCGACTAGCGGGGATCAAGAGACCCAGTACTTC. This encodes CASSTPTSGDQETQYF.

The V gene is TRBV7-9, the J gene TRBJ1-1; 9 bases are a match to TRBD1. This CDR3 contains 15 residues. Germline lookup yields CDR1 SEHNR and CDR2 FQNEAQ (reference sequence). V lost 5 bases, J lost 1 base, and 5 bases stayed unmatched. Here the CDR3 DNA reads TGTGCCAGCAGCCCCGGACAGGGGCCGAACACTGAAGCTTTCTTT. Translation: CASSPGQGPNTEAFF.

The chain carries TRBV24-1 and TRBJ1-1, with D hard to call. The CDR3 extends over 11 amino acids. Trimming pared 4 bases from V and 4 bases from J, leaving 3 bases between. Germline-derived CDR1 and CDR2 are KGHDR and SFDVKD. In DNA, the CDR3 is TGTGCCACCAGTGACACCACTGAAGCTTTCTTT. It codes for CATSDTTEAFF.

CDR3 protein: CASSQWTGAAYAPLHF. DNA for the CDR3: TGTGCCAGCAGTCAATGGACAGGGGCCGCTTATGCACCCCTCCACTTT. This chain joins TRBV27 and TRBJ1-6; 9 bases map to TRBD1. Germline V lookup: CDR1 MNHEY, CDR2 SMNVEV (reference sequence). CDR3 length: 16 amino acids. V was pared by 5 bases and J by 11 bases, with 13 bases of the junction left unmatched.

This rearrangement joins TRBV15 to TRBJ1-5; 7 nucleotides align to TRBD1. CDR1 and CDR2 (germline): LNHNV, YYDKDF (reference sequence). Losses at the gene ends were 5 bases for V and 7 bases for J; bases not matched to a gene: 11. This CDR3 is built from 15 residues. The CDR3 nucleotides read TGTGCCACCAGCCTCCATCAGGGGGGGTGGCAGCCCCAGCATTTT. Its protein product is CATSLHQGGWQPQHF.